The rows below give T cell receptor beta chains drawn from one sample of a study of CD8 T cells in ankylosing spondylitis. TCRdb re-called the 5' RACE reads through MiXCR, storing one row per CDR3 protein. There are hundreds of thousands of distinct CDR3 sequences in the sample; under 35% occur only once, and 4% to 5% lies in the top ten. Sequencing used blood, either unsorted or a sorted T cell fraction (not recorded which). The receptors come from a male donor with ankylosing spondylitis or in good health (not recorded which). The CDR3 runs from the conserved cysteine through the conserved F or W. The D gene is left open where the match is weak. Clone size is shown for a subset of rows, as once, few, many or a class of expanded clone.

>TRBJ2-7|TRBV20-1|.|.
TGCAGTGCCGCCCCCGGTTCGAAGGGGGGATACGAGCAGTACTTC
CSAAPGSKGGYEQYF
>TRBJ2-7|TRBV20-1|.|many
TGCAGTGCTAGTGACGGCTACGAGCAGTACTTC
CSASDGYEQYF
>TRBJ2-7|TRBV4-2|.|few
TGTGCCAGCAGCCAAGCGGACTCAAGTACCTACGAGCAGTACTTC
CASSQADSSTYEQYF
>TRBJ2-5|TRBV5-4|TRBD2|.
TGTGCCAGCAGCCCCAATAGCGGGGGCCTCCAAGAGACCCAGTACTTC
CASSPNSGGLQETQYF
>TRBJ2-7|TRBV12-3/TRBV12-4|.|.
TGTGCCAGCAGTGATATACGAGAGCAGTACTTC
CASSDIREQYF
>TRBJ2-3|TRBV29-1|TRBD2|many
TGCAGCGTTAGTGGAGCCAGCGGGGGCACAGATACGCAGTATTTT
CSVSGASGGTDTQYF
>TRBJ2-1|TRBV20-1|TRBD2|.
TGCAGTGCTAGTAGACTAGCGGGGGGCTACAATGAGCAGTTCTTC
CSASRLAGGYNEQFF
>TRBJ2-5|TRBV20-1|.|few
TGCAGTGCTAGAGATTTCGGAGACGACCAAGAGACCCAGTACTTC
CSARDFGDDQETQYF
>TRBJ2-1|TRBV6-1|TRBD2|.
TGTGCCAGCAGCGACGCAGCGGGGGGTAAATTCGAGCAGTTCTTC
CASSDAAGGKFEQFF
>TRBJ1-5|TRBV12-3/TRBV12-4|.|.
TGTGCCAGCAGTCCTGGGGGCGCGAGCAATCAGCCCCAGCATTTT
CASSPGGASNQPQHF
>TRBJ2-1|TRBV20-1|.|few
TGCAGTGCGGGTGACTGGTACAATGAGCAGTTCTTC
CSAGDWYNEQFF
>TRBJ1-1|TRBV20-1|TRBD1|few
TGCAGTGCTAGAGCCTCCGGGACAGTAAGGAAGGAGCGTGGTTCAACTGAAGCTTTCTTT
CSARASGTVRKERGSTEAFF
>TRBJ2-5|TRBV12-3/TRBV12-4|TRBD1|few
TGTGCCAGCAGTTTAGGGGGGACAGGCTGGGAGACCCAGTACTTC
CASSLGGTGWETQYF
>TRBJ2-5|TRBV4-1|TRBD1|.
TGCGCCAGCAGCCATGGGACAGGGGGCTTAGAGACCCAGTACTTC
CASSHGTGGLETQYF
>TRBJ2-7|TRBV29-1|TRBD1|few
TGCAGCGTTGAAGGCCGGGACAGGGAACGCGAGCAGTACTTC
CSVEGRDREREQYF
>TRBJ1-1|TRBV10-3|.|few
TGTGCCATCAGGGAGCAGGGCAACACTGAAGCTTTCTTT
CAIREQGNTEAFF